A single sample is the source of the 3 T cell receptor beta chains below, sequenced in a study of regulatory T cells in long-lasting Graves disease. Both iRepertoire HTBI primers and Arm-PCR of CDR3 regions were used to build the TCR beta libraries. From the multiplex PCR reads, TCRdb called clonotypes with MiXCR, one entry per CDR3 protein. Here the sample spans about 530,000 distinct CDR3 sequences, 15% to 20% being singletons. Described time point: newly diagnosed GD, antithyroid drugs for less than 3 months. PBMC-derived RNA was used for the TCR library. The sample was also linked to a second study, of T cells in Graves' hyperthyroidism and ophthalmopathy.

The sequenced sample was peripheral blood mononuclear cells (PBMCs), obtained at new diagnosis, from a patient treated with antithyroid drugs. The source is a middle-aged woman with Graves disease.

There are many counts of this clonotype. The chain links TRBV3-1 to TRBJ2-5; no clear D. Trimming pared 0 bases from V and 7 bases from J, leaving 15 bases between. The length of the CDR3 is 15 residues. Germline values: CDR1 LGHDT, CDR2 YNNKEL (reference sequence). The CDR3 bases are TGTGCCAGCAGCCAAGATCGTGGCCTCCACGGGACCCAGTACTTC. This gives the protein CASSQDRGLHGTQYF.

This clonotype occurred many times. This sequence joins TRBV7-2 and TRBJ2-3, with 8 positions matching TRBD2. The CDR3 length is 14 residues. V was pared by 3 bases and J by 5 bases, with 4 bases of the junction left unmatched. Germline-derived CDR1 and CDR2 are SGHTA and FQGNSA. This chain's CDR3 is CASSFGGGVDTQYF. For the CDR3, the DNA is TGTGCCAGCAGCTTCGGGGGGGGCGTAGATACGCAGTATTTT. Combining the CDR3 with reference TRBV7-2 and TRBJ2-3 gives the whole variable domain GAGVSQSPSNKVTEKGKDVELRCDPISGHTALYWYRQSLGQGLEFLIYFQGNSAPDKSGLPSDRFSAERTGGSVSTLTIQRTQQEDSAVYLCASSFGGGVDTQYFGPGTRLTVL.

The chain carries TRBV25-1 and TRBJ1-2, with TRBD1 matching over 8 bases. The CDR3 loop spans 15 amino acids. Germline CDR1 and CDR2: MGHDK and SYGVNS. The V segment lost 0 bases and the J segment 4 bases; nucleotides outside the gene matches: 4. This CDR3 reads CASSEYEDRVYGYTF. The CDR3 DNA is TGTGCCAGCAGTGAATATGAGGACAGGGTCTATGGCTACACCTTC.